A single sample gave rise to the 4 T cell receptor beta chains below, sequenced in a study of CD8 T cells in Susac syndrome (dated by TCRdb to about 2019). Library preparation was by the immunoSEQ multiplex PCR assay. RNA was extracted using the RNeasy kit, and roughly 0.45 to 1 microgram was reverse transcribed with random hexamers. TCRdb handled the public reads itself, with Q25 trimming in fastp and clone calling in MiXCR, and kept productive beta chains. Identical CDR3 proteins give one entry, which carries the most common genes and DNA. The sample table contains some 210,000 distinct CDR3 sequences; only one count was recorded for 94% of them. The ten largest make up under 0.2% of the sample. The specimen sequenced was CD4+ T cells from PBMCs. The receptors originated from a human donor with Susac syndrome.

DNA of the CDR3: TGCAGTGCTAGAGCCTTGAAGAGCTCTGGAAACACCATATATTTT. It is translated as CSARALKSSGNTIYF. The genes are TRBV20-1 and TRBJ1-3; D is ambiguous. CDR1 and CDR2 (germline): DFQATT, SNEGSKA (reference sequence). V gave up 1 base and J gave up 0 bases, with 10 bases separating them. The CDR3 is 15 residues long.

The V and J genes are TRBV20-1 and TRBJ1-4; TRBD1 is a possible D gene (6 bases). Trimming stripped 3 bases from V and 3 bases from J, with 11 bases between. The CDR3 covers 14 residues. The germline V gene encodes CDR1 DFQATT and CDR2 SNEGSKA (reference sequence). The CDR3: CSASPGASNEKLFF. Written as DNA, the CDR3 is TGCAGTGCTAGTCCGGGGGCCTCTAATGAAAAACTGTTTTTT.

V usage is TRBV7-3 and J usage is TRBJ2-3, with TRBD2 matching over 8 bases. Losses at the gene ends were 2 bases for V and 9 bases for J; bases not matched to a gene: 10. This CDR3 has 15 amino acids. Germline CDR1 and CDR2: SGHTA and FQGTGA. CDR3 DNA sequence: TGTGCCAGCAGCTTAGCCGGGAGCGGGGGAGGGACGCAGTATTTT. Translated, it gives CASSLAGSGGGTQYF.

Written as DNA, the CDR3 is TGCAGTGCTAGAGATCCGGGACAGAATTCACCCCTCCACTTT. Its translation is CSARDPGQNSPLHF. This chain uses TRBV20-1 with TRBJ1-6, with 7 bases that match TRBD1. This CDR3 comprises 14 residues. Per the germline V gene, CDR1 is DFQATT and CDR2 is SNEGSKA (reference sequence). Trimming took 0 bases from V and 7 from J; bases not matched to a gene: 3.